This TCR beta chain was recorded in a study of shared clonotypes between healthy human individuals. Study results and caveats: Naive subsets typically showed greater estimated richness than memory subsets. Rarefaction curves obtained for sorted subsets showed sequencing incomplete despite large depth. Only a few donors were included, so the genetic and exposure-history diversity represented was limited.

To note about this clone: The antigen remains undetermined. Distinct nucleotide sequences in the sample also encode this CDR3.

As originally analysed: From ImmunoSEQ came sequences covering only the junction and carrying no quality scores, so filtering differed. Profiled with immunoSEQ multiplex PCR; TCRdb holds only in-frame clones, not every one. The DNA gave D and trimming, while V, J and clone size come from that table. The sample includes approximately 1.5 million clones, under 99% of them seen just once. Trimming pared 4 bases from V and 10 bases from J, leaving 18 bases between. The V gene's germline CDR1 is SGHRS and CDR2 YFSETQ. This CDR3 contains 14 residues. This TCR derives from a man aged 25 to 40 in good health. This chain uses TRBV5-1 with TRBJ2-1; D gene ambiguous. Specimen: naive CD4+ T cells sorted from blood. The sample's subset: CD45RA+ positively selected. Written as DNA, the CDR3 is TGCGCCAGCAGCCCGGACCCACACCCCAACGAGCAGTTCTTC. Amino acid sequence: CASSPDPHPNEQFF.